A single TCR beta chain is shown here with its context. Its recognized antigen is unknown. Nothing much larger sits one base from this clone, and base qualities are not available. These data come from a study of OX40 agonist ivuxolimab in advanced cancers. Some background on the complete study: The costimulatory receptor OX40 (CD134) was targeted by ivuxolimab, a fully human IgG2 agonistic monoclonal antibody. Intravenous ivuxolimab was administered to patients every 2 weeks at six dose levels: 0.01, 0.1, 0.3, 1.5, 3 and 10 mg/kg. Among the approximately 50 dose-escalation patients, about 20 had hepatocellular carcinoma, 15 melanoma, 9 renal cell carcinoma and 9 head and neck cancer. The dose-escalation cohort was around 84% male with a mean age of around 64 years, ranging from about 23 to 85. Prior anti-PD-1, anti-PD-L1 or anti-CTLA-4 therapy was permitted, and checkpoint inhibitors had been received by about 37% of dose-escalation patients. Three dose-escalation patients achieved partial responses, one with hepatocellular carcinoma and two with cutaneous melanoma. The point of sequencing TCRbeta in the periphery was to test whether ivuxolimab changed TCR sequence diversity and drove clonal T-cell expansion. The monotherapy dose-escalation portion (N of about 57 patients) of the phase I ivuxolimab trial is reported in the paper. What the work shows at the level of the full study, not this receptor alone: The antigen specificity of the peripheral T cells that underwent clonal expansion was not determined. Clonal expansion of both CD4+ and CD8+ blood T cells was observed from baseline to week 6 at doses 0.1 to 3.0 mg/kg. In the 0.1-3.0 mg/kg groups, partial responders had among the lowest normalized peripheral clonal expansion, particularly in CD8+ T cells. On average, CD8+ T cells showed more expanded clones than CD4+ T cells after ivuxolimab. Low levels of normalized T-cell clonal expansion were also seen in some patients who did not respond.

Genomic DNA was extracted from sorted cells for sequencing of the TCRbeta CDR3 region. TCRbeta CDR3 regions were sequenced using the immunoSEQ Assay. TCRdb's version of the immuneACCESS table is confined to in-frame rearrangements and falls short of the full clone set. An unresolved V gene accounts for under half of the shortfall where checked; the remainder is of unknown origin. The sample includes 70,000 to 90,000 clones, with about 89% observed a single time. The top ten constitute over 10% of the sample. Patients with autoimmune disease history or receiving systemic immunosuppression were excluded from the trial. Peripheral blood for TCR sequencing was collected from all dose cohorts at baseline, on cycle 4 day 1, and on cycle 7 day 1. Samples were obtained from an open-label, multicenter, first-in-human phase I dose-escalation trial of ivuxolimab. The trial enrolled adults with locally advanced or metastatic head and neck squamous cell, hepatocellular, melanoma or renal cell carcinoma. CD4+ and CD8+ T cells were sorted separately from peripheral blood before TCR sequencing.

Inclusive of the bounding cysteine and phenylalanine, the CDR3 is 14 residues long. Just CDR3 DNA is preserved here, 42 bases in frame from base 1. Via the germline V gene (reference sequence), CDR1 is LNHDA and CDR2 SQIVND. V lost 5 bases and J lost 3 bases; the stretch between them is 12 bases long. This receptor was identified in an adult with an advanced solid tumor such as melanoma, head and neck, liver or kidney cancer. The sequencing used CD4+ or CD8+ T cells sorted from blood, collected in a trial of the OX40 agonist ivuxolimab. The chain employs TRBV19 and TRBJ2-3; no D segment can be confidently identified. This receptor carries the CDR3 CASSVVLGTDTQYF. The DNA sequence reads TGTGCCAGTAGTGTGGTGTTGGGGACAGATACGCAGTATTTT. The variable domain in full, with residues beyond the CDR3 obtained from the reference TRBV19 and TRBJ2-3 genes, is DGGITQSPKYLFRKEGQNVTLSCEQNLNHDAMYWYRQDPGQGLRLIYYSQIVNDFQKGDIAEGYSVSREKKESFPLTVTSAQKNPTAFYLCASSVVLGTDTQYFGPGTRLTVL.